Following are 9 T cell receptor beta chains from one sample sequenced in a study of CD8 T cells in ankylosing spondylitis. TCRdb reprocessed the 5' RACE reads with MiXCR, giving one entry per CDR3 protein. The repertoire holds approximately 250,000 distinct CDR3 sequences, with roughly 8.2% as singletons. Sequencing used blood, either unsorted or a sorted T cell fraction (not recorded which). These receptors came from a female donor with ankylosing spondylitis or in good health (not recorded which).

This clonotype has ten or more counts. This chain links TRBV20-1 with TRBJ2-1; 14 positions match TRBD2. The J segment lost 0 bases and the V segment lost 3 bases, leaving 13 bases of the junction unmatched. The CDR3 length is 20 residues. The germline V gene encodes CDR1 DFQATT and CDR2 SNEGSKA (reference sequence). This chain's CDR3 is CSARMGLAGDIGSSYNEQFF. The CDR3 region has the DNA TGCAGTGCTAGGATGGGACTAGCGGGAGATATCGGGAGCTCCTACAATGAGCAGTTCTTC.

This clonotype has at least ten counts. The chain has TRBV6-5 and TRBJ1-1; unclear D gene. Per the germline V gene, CDR1 is MNHEY and CDR2 is SVGAGI. This CDR3 is built from 14 residues. V was shortened by 5 bases and J by 7 bases, with 17 bases between the two germline ends. CDR3 DNA: TGTGCCAGCAGTATCTCGCAGGCAACCTTTGAAGCTTTCTTT. Its translation is CASSISQATFEAFF.

This clonotype was counted at least ten times. The V and J genes are TRBV9 and TRBJ2-3, with no clear D. Germline V gene lookup returns CDR1 SGDLS and CDR2 YYNGEE. With 4 bases removed from V and 4 bases from J, the gap between germline ends came to 10 bases. This CDR3 has 13 residues. The CDR3 DNA reads as TGTGCCAGCAGCCCACACCTTGCAGATACGCAGTATTTT. This codes for CASSPHLADTQYF.

This clonotype was observed a handful of times. The chain uses TRBV6-5 and TRBJ2-3, with 8 bases identical to TRBD2. CDR1 is MNHEY, CDR2 SVGAGI, per germline. The CDR3 runs to 15 residues. V shed 0 bases, J shed 6 bases, and the junction held 5 bases outside the gene matches. CDR3 DNA: TGTGCCAGCAGTTACTCGAACGGGAGGGGGGATACGCAGTATTTT. Protein: CASSYSNGRGDTQYF.

This clonotype was seen many times. The chain recombines TRBV6-1 with TRBJ1-5; no definite D call. This CDR3 has 15 residues. V lost 6 bases and J lost 5, with 17 bases in between. Per the germline V gene, CDR1 is MNHNS and CDR2 is SASEGT. The CDR3 coding sequence is TGTGCCAGCAGCCTCACCGCCCCCAAAGATCAGCCCCAGCATTTT. Encoded protein: CASSLTAPKDQPQHF.

This clonotype came up many times. This chain connects TRBV6-1 to TRBJ1-2; D unclear. The CDR3 runs to 15 residues. The V end was cut by 4 bases, the J end by 3 bases, with 15 bases between. Per germline, CDR1 MNHNS and CDR2 SASEGT. The CDR3 bases are TGTGCCAGCAGTGGTTTGATCAACGAGGACTATGGCTACACCTTC. Translated, it gives CASSGLINEDYGYTF.

Turning to this clonotype: A read error may explain this, as a much larger clone is one base away. This chain links TRBV3-1 with TRBJ1-2; D not certain. This CDR3 has 13 residues. Germline V lookup: CDR1 LGHDT, CDR2 YNNKEL (reference sequence). Trimming took 1 base from V and 6 from J, leaving 9 bases between them. CDR3 sequence (DNA): TGTGCCAGCAGCCAAGGGCGTTCCCATGGCTACACCTTC. Translation gives CASSQGRSHGYTF. The full variable domain, in which reference TRBV3-1 and TRBJ1-2 provide the parts outside the CDR3, is DTAVSQTPKYLVTQMGNDKSIKCEQNLGHDTMYWYKQDSKKFLKIMFSYNNKELIINETVPNRFSPKSPDKAHLNLHINSLELGDSAVYFCASSQGRSHGYTFGSGTRLTVV.

The sample holds many counts of this clonotype. This sequence joins TRBV5-1 and TRBJ2-7, with 7 bases identical to TRBD1. The CDR3 consists of 14 residues. Germline CDR1 reads SGHRS; CDR2 reads YFSETQ. With V trimmed by 0 bases and J by 5 bases, 5 bases remained unmatched. The CDR3: CASSLGQGNDEQYF. In DNA form, the CDR3 reads TGCGCCAGCAGCTTGGGACAGGGTAACGACGAGCAGTACTTC.

This clonotype was counted ten times or more. The rearrangement links TRBV24-1 to TRBJ2-7, with a weak D call TRBD2 (6 bases). The CDR3 has 13 residues. Per the germline V gene, CDR1 is KGHDR and CDR2 is SFDVKD. V lost 12 bases and J lost 2, with 16 bases in between. CDR3: CAANARGTYEQYF. In DNA form, the CDR3 reads TGTGCCGCCAACGCCCGGGGGACCTACGAGCAGTACTTC.